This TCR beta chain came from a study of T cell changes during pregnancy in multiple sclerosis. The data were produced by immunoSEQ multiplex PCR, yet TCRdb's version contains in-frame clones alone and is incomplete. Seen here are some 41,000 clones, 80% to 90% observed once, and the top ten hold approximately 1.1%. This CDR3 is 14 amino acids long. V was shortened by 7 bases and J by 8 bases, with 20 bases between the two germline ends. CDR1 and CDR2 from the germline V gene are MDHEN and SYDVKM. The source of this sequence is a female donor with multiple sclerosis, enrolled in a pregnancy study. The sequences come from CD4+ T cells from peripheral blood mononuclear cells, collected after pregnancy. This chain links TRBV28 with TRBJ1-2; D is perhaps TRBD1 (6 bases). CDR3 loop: CASTQITGTVGYTF. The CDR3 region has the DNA TGTGCCAGCACCCAGATAACAGGGACGGTGGGCTACACCTTC.